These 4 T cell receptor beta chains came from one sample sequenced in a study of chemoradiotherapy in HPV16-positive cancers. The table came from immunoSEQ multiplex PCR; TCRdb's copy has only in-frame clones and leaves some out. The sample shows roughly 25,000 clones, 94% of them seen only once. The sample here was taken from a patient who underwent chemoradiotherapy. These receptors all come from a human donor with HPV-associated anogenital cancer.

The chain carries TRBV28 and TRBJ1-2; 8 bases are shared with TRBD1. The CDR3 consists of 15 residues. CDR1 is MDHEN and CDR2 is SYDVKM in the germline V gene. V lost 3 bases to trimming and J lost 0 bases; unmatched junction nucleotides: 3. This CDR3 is CASSFGDRSNYGYTF. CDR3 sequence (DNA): TGTGCCAGCAGTTTTGGGGACAGGTCTAACTATGGCTACACCTTC.

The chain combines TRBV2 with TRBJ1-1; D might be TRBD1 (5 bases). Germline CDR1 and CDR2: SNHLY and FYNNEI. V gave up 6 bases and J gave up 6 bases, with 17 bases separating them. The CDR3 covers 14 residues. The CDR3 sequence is CASSPMGRVPEAFF. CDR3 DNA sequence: TGTGCCAGCAGCCCCATGGGCAGGGTCCCTGAAGCTTTCTTT.

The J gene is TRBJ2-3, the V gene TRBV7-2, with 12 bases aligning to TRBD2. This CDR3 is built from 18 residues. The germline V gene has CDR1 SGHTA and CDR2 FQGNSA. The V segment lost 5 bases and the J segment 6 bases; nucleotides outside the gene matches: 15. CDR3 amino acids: CASSPSRASGGAKDTQYF. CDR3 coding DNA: TGTGCCAGCAGCCCCTCCAGGGCTAGCGGGGGGGCCAAGGATACGCAGTATTTT.

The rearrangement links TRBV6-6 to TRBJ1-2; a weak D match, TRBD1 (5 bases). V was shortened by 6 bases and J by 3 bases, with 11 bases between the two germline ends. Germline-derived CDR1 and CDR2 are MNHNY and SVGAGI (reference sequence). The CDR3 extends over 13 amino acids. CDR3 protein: CASRTGTDYGYTF. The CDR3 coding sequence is TGTGCCAGCAGGACCGGGACGGACTATGGCTACACCTTC.